This T cell receptor beta chain is from a study of immune evolution from preneoplasia to lung adenocarcinoma. General observations from the study: Clonality was highest in normal lung, lower in later-stage lesions apparently. KRAS-mutant nodules had the highest T cell clonality.

Regarding this clone: The target antigen is unknown.

Germline values: CDR1 MNHNY, CDR2 SVGAGI (reference sequence). Trimming pared 5 bases from V and 5 bases from J, leaving 19 bases between. This CDR3 contains 16 residues. Assay: immunoSEQ multiplex PCR; the TCRdb copy retains only in-frame clones and omits some. Found here are 11,000 to 15,000 clones, roughly 80% of them singletons; the top ten hold 3.5% to 5%. Between the mid-2010s and the late 2010s, patients underwent resection in Japan or China. Each case's diagnosis was confirmed by two pathologists on H&E. The sample comprised FFPE minimally invasive lung adenocarcinoma tissue. This receptor was obtained from a person between 65 and 79 years old with lung adenocarcinoma. V usage is TRBV6-6 and J usage is TRBJ1-5; D is undetermined. In DNA form, the CDR3 reads TGTGCCAGCAGTACGTCCCGCGGAGGGAGTTATCAGCCCCAGCATTTT. Translated, it gives CASSTSRGGSYQPQHF.